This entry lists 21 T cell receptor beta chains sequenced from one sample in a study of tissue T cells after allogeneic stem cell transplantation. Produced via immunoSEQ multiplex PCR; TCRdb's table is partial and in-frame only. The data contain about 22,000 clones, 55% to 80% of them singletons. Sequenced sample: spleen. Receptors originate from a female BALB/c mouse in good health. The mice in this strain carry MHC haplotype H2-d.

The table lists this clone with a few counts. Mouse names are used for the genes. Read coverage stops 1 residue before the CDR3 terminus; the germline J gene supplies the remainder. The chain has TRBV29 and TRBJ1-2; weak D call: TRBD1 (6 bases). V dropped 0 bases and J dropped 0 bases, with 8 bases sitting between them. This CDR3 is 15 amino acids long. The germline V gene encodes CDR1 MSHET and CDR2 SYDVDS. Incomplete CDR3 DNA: TGTGCTAGCAGTTTATCTGGGACAACAAACTCCGACTACACC. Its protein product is CASSLSGTTNSDYT. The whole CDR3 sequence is CASSLSGTTNSDYTF.

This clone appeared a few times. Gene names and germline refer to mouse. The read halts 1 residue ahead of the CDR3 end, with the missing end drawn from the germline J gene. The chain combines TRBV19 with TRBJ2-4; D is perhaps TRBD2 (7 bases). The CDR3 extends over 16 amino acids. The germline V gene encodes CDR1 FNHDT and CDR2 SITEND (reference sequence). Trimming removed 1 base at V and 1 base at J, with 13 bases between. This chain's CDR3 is CASSILGGAGQNTLYF. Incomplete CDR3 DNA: TGTGCCAGCAGTATATTGGGGGGCGCGGGTCAAAACACCTTGTAC.

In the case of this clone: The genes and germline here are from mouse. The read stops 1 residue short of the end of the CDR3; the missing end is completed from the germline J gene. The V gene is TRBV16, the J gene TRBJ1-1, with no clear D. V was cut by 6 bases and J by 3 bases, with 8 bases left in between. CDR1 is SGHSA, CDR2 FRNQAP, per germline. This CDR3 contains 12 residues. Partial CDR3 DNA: TGTGCAAGCAGGGAAGGAGACACAGAAGTCTTC. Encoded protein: CASREGDTEVF. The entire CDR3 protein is CASREGDTEVFF.

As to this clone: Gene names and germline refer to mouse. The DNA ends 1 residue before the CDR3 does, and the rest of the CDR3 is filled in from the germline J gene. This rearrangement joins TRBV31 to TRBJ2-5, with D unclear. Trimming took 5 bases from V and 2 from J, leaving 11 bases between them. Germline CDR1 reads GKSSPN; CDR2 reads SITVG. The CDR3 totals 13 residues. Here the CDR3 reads CAWAGEGQDTQYF. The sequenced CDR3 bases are TGTGCCTGGGCCGGGGAGGGCCAAGACACCCAGTAC.

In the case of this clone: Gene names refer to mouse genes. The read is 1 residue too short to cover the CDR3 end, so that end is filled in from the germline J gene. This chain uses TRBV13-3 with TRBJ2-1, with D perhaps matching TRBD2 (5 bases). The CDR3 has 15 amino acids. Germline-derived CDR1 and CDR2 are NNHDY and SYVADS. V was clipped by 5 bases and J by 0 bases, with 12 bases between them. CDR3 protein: CASSFLGTNYAEQFF. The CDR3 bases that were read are TGTGCCAGCAGCTTCCTGGGAACTAACTATGCTGAGCAGTTC.

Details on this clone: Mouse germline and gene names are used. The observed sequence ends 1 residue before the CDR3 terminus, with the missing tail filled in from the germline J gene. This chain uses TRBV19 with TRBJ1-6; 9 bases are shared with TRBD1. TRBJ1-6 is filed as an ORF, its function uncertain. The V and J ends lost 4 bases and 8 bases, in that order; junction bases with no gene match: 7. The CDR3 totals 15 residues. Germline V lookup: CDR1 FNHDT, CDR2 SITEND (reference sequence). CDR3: CASSWGQGEDSPLYF. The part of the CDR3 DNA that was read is TGTGCCAGCAGTTGGGGACAGGGAGAGGATTCGCCCCTCTAC.

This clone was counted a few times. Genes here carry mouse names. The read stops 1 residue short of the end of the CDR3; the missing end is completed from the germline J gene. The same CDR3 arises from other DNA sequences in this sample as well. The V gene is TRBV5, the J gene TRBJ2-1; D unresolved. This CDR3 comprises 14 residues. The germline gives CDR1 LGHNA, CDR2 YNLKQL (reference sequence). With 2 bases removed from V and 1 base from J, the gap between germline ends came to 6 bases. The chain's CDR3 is CASSQPGNYAEQFF. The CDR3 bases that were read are TGTGCCAGCAGCCAACCAGGAAACTATGCTGAGCAGTTC.

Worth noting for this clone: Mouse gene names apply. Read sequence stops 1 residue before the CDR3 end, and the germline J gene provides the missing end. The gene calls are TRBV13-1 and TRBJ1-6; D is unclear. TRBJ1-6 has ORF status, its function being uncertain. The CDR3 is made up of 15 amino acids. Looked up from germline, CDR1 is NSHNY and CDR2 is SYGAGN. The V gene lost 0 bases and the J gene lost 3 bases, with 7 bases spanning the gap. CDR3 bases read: TGTGCCAGCAGTGATGCGAACAACTATAATTCGCCCCTCTAC. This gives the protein CASSDANNYNSPLY. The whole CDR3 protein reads CASSDANNYNSPLYF.

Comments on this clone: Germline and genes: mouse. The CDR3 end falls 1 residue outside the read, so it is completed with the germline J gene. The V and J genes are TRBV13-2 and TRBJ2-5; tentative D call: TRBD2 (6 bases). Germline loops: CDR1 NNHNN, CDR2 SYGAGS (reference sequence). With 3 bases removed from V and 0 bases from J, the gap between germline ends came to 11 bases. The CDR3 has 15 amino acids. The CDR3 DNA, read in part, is TGTGCCAGCGGTGCGCTGGGGTTTAACCAAGACACCCAGTAC. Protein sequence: CASGALGFNQDTQY. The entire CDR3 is CASGALGFNQDTQYF.

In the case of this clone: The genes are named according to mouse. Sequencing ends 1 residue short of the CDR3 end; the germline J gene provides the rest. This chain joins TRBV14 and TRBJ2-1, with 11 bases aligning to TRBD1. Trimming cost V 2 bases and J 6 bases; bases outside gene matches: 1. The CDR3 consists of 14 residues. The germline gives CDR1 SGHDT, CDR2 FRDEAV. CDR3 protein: CASSLGTGGAEQFF. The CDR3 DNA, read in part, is TGTGCCAGCAGTTTAGGGACAGGGGGTGCTGAGCAGTTC.

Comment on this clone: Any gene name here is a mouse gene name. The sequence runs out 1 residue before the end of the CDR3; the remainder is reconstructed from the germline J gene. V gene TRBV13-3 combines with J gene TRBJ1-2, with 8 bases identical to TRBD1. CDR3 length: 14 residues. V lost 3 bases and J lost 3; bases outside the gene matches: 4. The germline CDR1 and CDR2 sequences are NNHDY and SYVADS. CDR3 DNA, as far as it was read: TGTGCCAGCAGTGGACAGGGGCGCGACTCCGACTACACC. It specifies CASSGQGRDSDYT. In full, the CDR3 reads CASSGQGRDSDYTF.

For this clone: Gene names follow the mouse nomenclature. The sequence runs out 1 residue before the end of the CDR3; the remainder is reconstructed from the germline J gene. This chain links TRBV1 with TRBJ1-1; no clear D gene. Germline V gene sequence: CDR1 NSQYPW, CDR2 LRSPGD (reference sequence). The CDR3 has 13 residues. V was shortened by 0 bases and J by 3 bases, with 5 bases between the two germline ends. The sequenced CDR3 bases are TGCACCTGCAGTGCAGATGGACACACAGAAGTCTTC. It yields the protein CTCSADGHTEVF. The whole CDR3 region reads CTCSADGHTEVFF.

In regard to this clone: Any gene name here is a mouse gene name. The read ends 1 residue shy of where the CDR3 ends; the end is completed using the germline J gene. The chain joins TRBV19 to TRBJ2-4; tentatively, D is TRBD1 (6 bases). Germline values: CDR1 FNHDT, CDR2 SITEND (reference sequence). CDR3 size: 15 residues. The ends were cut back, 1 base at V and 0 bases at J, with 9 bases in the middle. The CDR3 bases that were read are TGTGCCAGCAGTATAAGGACAGCTAGTCAAAACACCTTGTAC. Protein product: CASSIRTASQNTLY. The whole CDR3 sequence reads CASSIRTASQNTLYF.

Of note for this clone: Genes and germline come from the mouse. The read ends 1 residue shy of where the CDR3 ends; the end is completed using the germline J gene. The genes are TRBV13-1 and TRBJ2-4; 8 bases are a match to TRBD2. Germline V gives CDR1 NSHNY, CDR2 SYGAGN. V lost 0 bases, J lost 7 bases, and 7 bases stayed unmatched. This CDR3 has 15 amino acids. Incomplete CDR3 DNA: TGTGCCAGCAGTGATGCAACGGGGGGGCGGGACACCTTGTAC. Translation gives CASSDATGGRDTLY. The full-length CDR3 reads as CASSDATGGRDTLYF.

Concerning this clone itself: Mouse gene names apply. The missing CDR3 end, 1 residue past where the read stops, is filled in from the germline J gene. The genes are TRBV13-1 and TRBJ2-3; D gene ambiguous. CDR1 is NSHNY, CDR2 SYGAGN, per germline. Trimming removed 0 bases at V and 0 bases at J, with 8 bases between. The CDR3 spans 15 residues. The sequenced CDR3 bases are TGTGCCAGCAGTGATGCCTTAGATAGTGCAGAAACGCTGTAT. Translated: CASSDALDSAETLY. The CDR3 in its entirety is CASSDALDSAETLYF.

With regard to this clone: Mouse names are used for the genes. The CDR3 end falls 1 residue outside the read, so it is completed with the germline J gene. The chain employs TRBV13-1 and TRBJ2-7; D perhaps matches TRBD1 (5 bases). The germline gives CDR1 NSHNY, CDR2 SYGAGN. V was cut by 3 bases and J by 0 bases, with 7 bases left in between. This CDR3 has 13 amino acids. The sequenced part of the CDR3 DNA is TGTGCCAGCAGTGGACAGAGCTCCTATGAACAGTAC. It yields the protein CASSGQSSYEQY. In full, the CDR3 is CASSGQSSYEQYF.

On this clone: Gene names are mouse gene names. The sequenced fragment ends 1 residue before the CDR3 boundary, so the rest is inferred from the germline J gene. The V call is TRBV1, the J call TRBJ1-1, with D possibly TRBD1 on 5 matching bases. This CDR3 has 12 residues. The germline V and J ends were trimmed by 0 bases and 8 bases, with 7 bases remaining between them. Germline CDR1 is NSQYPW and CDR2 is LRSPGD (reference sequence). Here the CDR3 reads CTCSADPGEVFF. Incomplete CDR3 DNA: TGCACCTGCAGTGCAGATCCAGGGGAAGTCTTC.

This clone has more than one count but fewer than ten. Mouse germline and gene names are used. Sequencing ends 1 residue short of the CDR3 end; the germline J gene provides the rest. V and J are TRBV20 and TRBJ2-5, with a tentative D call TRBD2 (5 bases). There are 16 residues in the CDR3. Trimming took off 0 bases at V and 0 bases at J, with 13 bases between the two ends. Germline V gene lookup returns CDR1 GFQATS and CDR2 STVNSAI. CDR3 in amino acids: CGARDRLGGNQDTQYF. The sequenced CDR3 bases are TGTGGTGCTAGGGATCGGCTGGGAGGTAACCAAGACACCCAGTAC. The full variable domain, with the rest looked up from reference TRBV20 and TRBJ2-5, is GALVYQYPRRTICKSGTSMRMECQAVGFQATSVAWYRQSPQKTFELIALSTVNSAIKYEQNFTQEKFPISHPNLSFSSMTVLNAYLEDRGLYLCGARDRLGGNQDTQYFGPGTRLLVL.

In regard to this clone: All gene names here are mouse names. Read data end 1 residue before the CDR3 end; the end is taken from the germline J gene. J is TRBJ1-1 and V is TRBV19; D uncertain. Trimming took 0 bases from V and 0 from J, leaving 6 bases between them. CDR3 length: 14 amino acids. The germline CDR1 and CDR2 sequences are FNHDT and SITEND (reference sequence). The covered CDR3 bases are TGTGCCAGCAGTATAGATCGGTCAAACACAGAAGTCTTC. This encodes CASSIDRSNTEVF. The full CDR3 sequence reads CASSIDRSNTEVFF.

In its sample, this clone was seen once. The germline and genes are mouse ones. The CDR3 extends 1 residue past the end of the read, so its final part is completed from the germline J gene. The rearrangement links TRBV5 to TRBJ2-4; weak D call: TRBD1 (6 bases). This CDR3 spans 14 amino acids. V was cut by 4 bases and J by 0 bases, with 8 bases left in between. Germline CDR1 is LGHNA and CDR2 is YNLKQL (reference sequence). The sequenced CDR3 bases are TGTGCCAGCAGCCCAGGGGAGAGTCAAAACACCTTGTAC. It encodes CASSPGESQNTLY. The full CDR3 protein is CASSPGESQNTLYF.

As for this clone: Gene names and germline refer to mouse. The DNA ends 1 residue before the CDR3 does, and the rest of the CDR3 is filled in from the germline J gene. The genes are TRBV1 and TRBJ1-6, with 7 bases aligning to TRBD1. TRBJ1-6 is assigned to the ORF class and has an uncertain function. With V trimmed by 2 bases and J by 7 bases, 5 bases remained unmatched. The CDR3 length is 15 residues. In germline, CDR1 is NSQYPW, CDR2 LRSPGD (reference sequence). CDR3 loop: CTCSASTGRNSPLYF. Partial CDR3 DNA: TGCACCTGCAGTGCATCGACAGGGCGGAATTCGCCCCTCTAC.